The 27 T cell receptor beta chains below all came from one sample that was sequenced in a study of CD8+CD57+ T cells in acquired aplastic anemia. Researchers used genomic DNA as the template to profile TCR beta VDJ and CDR3. From the reads, TCRdb called clonotypes with MiXCR, one entry per CDR3 protein. Of some 220,000 distinct CDR3 sequences in the sample, roughly 35% were seen once. Sequenced: sorted CD4+, CD8+, or CD8+CD57+ T cells (not recorded which) from PBMCs. The receptor source for this set is a human donor in good health, serving as a control.

This clonotype has a count of ten or more. The chain joins TRBV10-2 to TRBJ1-2; no clear D. Germline V lookup: CDR1 WSHSY, CDR2 SAAADI. CDR3 length: 12 amino acids. The V end lost 2 bases, the J end lost 8 bases, and 9 bases lay between the germline ends. The CDR3 nucleotides read TGCGCCAGCAGTGAGGGACTGGGAGGCTACACCTTC. Its protein is CASSEGLGGYTF.

As concerns this clonotype: One end of the junction does not line up with germline, which may come from a read error. The gene calls are TRBV29-1 and TRBJ1-1, with D possibly TRBD1 on 5 matching bases. Germline loops: CDR1 SQVTM, CDR2 ANQGSEA. The CDR3 is 14 residues long. DNA for the CDR3: TGCAGCGTTGGTACAGGACACCGCGGCCCTGAAACTTTCTTT. This translates into CSVGTGHRGPETFF.

As for this clonotype: Possible read error: a much larger clone is one base away. V is TRBV7-2 and J is TRBJ2-1; 7 positions match TRBD2. Trimming removed 5 bases from V and 0 bases from J; junction bases left unmatched: 4. This CDR3 is built from 15 residues. In germline, CDR1 is SGHTA, CDR2 FQGNSA. CDR3 sequence (DNA): TGTGCCAGCAGCATGGCGGGGGTCTCCTACAATGAGCAGTTCTTC. Amino acid sequence: CASSMAGVSYNEQFF. Full variable domain (remainder filled in from reference TRBV7-2 and TRBJ2-1): GAGVSQSPSNKVTEKGKDVELRCDPISGHTALYWYRQSLGQGLEFLIYFQGNSAPDKSGLPSDRFSAERTGGSVSTLTIQRTQQEDSAVYLCASSMAGVSYNEQFFGPGTRLTVL.

This clonotype was counted a few times. This rearrangement joins TRBV5-8 to TRBJ2-1, with unresolved D. Germline CDR1 reads SGHTS; CDR2 reads YDEGEE. Trimming pared 1 base from V and 4 bases from J, leaving 9 bases between. The length of the CDR3 is 14 residues. CDR3 coding DNA: TGTGCCAGCAGCTTGTACGTCTCATACAATGAGCAGTTCTTC. Translating gives CASSLYVSYNEQFF.

This clonotype was seen only a few times. A much larger clone lies one base from this, so it may be a read error. The chain has TRBV24-1 and TRBJ1-3; no reliable D call. CDR1 KGHDR and CDR2 SFDVKD come from the germline V gene. This CDR3 contains 15 residues. CDR3: CATSDARSSGNTVYF. The CDR3 DNA sequence: TGTGCCACCAGTGATGCGAGGAGCTCTGGAAACACCGTATATTTT.

This clonotype was found many times. The gene calls are TRBV9 and TRBJ2-3; TRBD2 matches at 11 bases. Germline assignment: CDR1 SGDLS and CDR2 YYNGEE. With V trimmed by 4 bases and J by 3 bases, 4 bases remained unmatched. The CDR3 extends over 15 amino acids. CDR3 sequence (DNA): TGTGCCAGCAGCTGGGGACTAGCGGATACAGATACGCAGTATTTT. The encoded protein is CASSWGLADTDTQYF.

In its sample, this clonotype was seen a few times. Mismatch with germline at one junction end may stem from a read error. The chain uses TRBV7-3 and TRBJ1-3, with a weak D call TRBD1 (6 bases). From germline, CDR1 is SGHTA and CDR2 FQGTGA. The CDR3 runs to 15 residues. The CDR3 region is CASSLGTSTGNTMYF. DNA for the CDR3: TGTGCCAGCAGCCTAGGGACCTCGACAGGAAACACCATGTATTTT.

Points on this clonotype: This may arise from a read error, as a much more abundant clone is one base away. Since no conserved phenylalanine or tryptophan closes the CDR3, a read error is the likely cause. The chain couples TRBV5-8 to TRBJ1-2, with D unclear. V shed 4 bases and J shed 3 bases, with 13 bases lying between them. From germline, CDR1 is SGHTS and CDR2 YDEGEE. The CDR3 has 14 amino acids. CDR3 DNA sequence: TGTGCCAGCAGCGAGACAAGTCCCCACTATGGCTACACCCTC. Amino acids: CASSETSPHYGYTL.

This chain uses TRBV4-1 with TRBJ2-5; either TRBD1 or TRBD2 may supply D (6 bases each). From germline, CDR1 is MGHRA and CDR2 YSYEKL. The CDR3 spans 14 residues. Trimming stripped 4 bases from V and 4 bases from J, with 13 bases between. CDR3 loop: CASSPEGEPETQYF. DNA for the CDR3: TGCGCCAGCAGCCCGGAGGGGGAGCCAGAGACCCAGTACTTC.

This clonotype was seen at least ten times. V gene TRBV7-2 combines with J gene TRBJ1-2; D uncertain. The CDR3 consists of 14 residues. Trimming removed 5 bases from V and 4 bases from J, with 14 bases in between. The germline V gene encodes CDR1 SGHTA and CDR2 FQGNSA. Here the CDR3 DNA reads TGTGCCAGCAGCGCAGCCCCCACTACCTATGGCTACACCTTC. This translates into CASSAAPTTYGYTF.

This clonotype has a count of ten or more. The V call is TRBV2, the J call TRBJ1-1; the D gene is possibly TRBD1 (6 bases). The CDR3 is 14 residues long. From germline, CDR1 is SNHLY and CDR2 FYNNEI. V lost 6 bases and J lost 10, with 21 bases in between. CDR3 protein: CASRDLIGPRGAFF. In DNA form, the CDR3 reads TGTGCCAGCAGGGACTTAATTGGACCCAGGGGAGCTTTCTTT.

This clonotype was counted many times. This chain connects TRBV14 to TRBJ2-3; D is undetermined. The CDR3 is 14 residues long. V lost 5 bases, J lost 1 base, and 10 bases lay in between. The germline V gene encodes CDR1 SGHDN and CDR2 FVKESK. The CDR3: CASSARLRTDTQYF. The DNA for the CDR3 is TGTGCCAGCAGCGCCCGACTGCGCACAGATACGCAGTATTTT.

This chain connects TRBV12-3 or TRBV12-4 to TRBJ2-5; D may be TRBD2 (6 bases). The CDR3 consists of 17 residues. V lost 5 bases and J lost 5, with 24 bases in between. CDR3 nucleotides: TGTGCCAGCAGTGTGGTCCCGGGACTCCAAGGTGGCGAGACCCAGTACTTC. It translates to CASSVVPGLQGGETQYF.

This clonotype appeared many times. The CDR3 sequence is CASSVSTGPPQHF. The CDR3 DNA reads as TGTGCCAGCAGCGTATCTACAGGTCCCCCCCAGCATTTT. V gene TRBV9 combines with J gene TRBJ1-5, with D possibly TRBD1 on 5 matching bases. Trimming left V 1 base short and J 10 bases short, with 12 bases between. Germline V CDR1 and CDR2: SGDLS, YYNGEE. This CDR3 region has 13 residues.

Note on this clonotype: Since a much larger clone is just one base distant, this may be a read error. This chain joins TRBV7-9 and TRBJ2-7; D possibly corresponds to TRBD1 (7 bases). V was cut by 5 bases and J by 5 bases, with 19 bases left in between. The CDR3 is made up of 15 amino acids. From germline, CDR1 is SEHNR and CDR2 FQNEAQ (reference sequence). This chain's CDR3 is CASSPNTGEENEQYF. The CDR3, as DNA: TGTGCCAGCAGCCCTAACACAGGGGAGGAAAACGAGCAGTACTTC.

This clonotype was seen ten or more times. The chain combines TRBV5-5 with TRBJ1-2, with TRBD1 matching over 8 bases. The V and J ends lost 0 bases and 8 bases, in that order; junction bases with no gene match: 9. CDR1 is SGHKS, CDR2 YYEKEE, per germline (reference sequence). The CDR3 contains 15 residues. As DNA, the CDR3 is TGTGCCAGCAGCTTGGTGTCGGGACAGGAGTTCGGCTACACCTTC. It translates to CASSLVSGQEFGYTF.

V gene TRBV10-3 combines with J gene TRBJ2-5, with a weak D call TRBD2 (7 bases). The CDR3 runs 14 residues. Germline V gives CDR1 ENHRY, CDR2 SYGVKD. The V and J ends lost 7 bases and 1 base respectively, with 13 bases between them. CDR3 amino acids: CAINGGARQETQYF. DNA for the CDR3: TGTGCCATCAATGGGGGGGCCCGCCAAGAGACCCAGTACTTC.

The chain joins TRBV6-1 to TRBJ1-6, with D possibly TRBD1 on 5 matching bases. In germline, CDR1 is MNHNS, CDR2 SASEGT. The CDR3 contains 15 residues. The V end was cut by 2 bases, the J end by 7 bases, with 12 bases between. This CDR3 is CASSEYRTGNSPLHF. CDR3 nucleotide sequence: TGTGCCAGCAGTGAATACAGGACGGGCAATTCACCCCTCCACTTT.

This clonotype has at least ten counts. The chain has TRBV4-1 and TRBJ1-2, with a tentative D call TRBD1 (5 bases). This CDR3 contains 14 residues. Germline V gene data show CDR1 as MGHRA and CDR2 as YSYEKL. Trimming took off 1 base at V and 8 bases at J, with 14 bases between the two ends. The DNA for the CDR3 is TGCGCCAGCAGCCAAGTTGGGGCCGCTTCAGGCTACACCTTC. Residues: CASSQVGAASGYTF.

This clonotype was seen a handful of times. A much larger clone differs by one base, so this may be a read error. No conserved phenylalanine or tryptophan is present at the end of the CDR3, so a read error is the likely explanation. V is TRBV7-2 and J is TRBJ1-5, with 7 positions matching TRBD1. The length of the CDR3 is 14 residues. With 5 bases clipped from V and 4 bases from J, the junction kept 5 bases outside the gene matches. Germline-derived CDR1 and CDR2 are SGHTA and FQGNSA. The CDR3: CASSPQGWNQPQHL. The CDR3 DNA is TGTGCCAGCAGCCCACAGGGGTGGAATCAGCCCCAGCATCTT.

This clonotype was counted ten times or more. The chain employs TRBV19 and TRBJ1-2; D gene unclear. V dropped 9 bases and J dropped 2 bases, with 10 bases sitting between them. CDR1 and CDR2 from the germline V gene are LNHDA and SQIVND (reference sequence). The CDR3 spans 12 residues. The CDR3 coding sequence is TGTGCCAGCGAGGGATGGAACTATGGCTACACCTTC. Translation gives CASEGWNYGYTF.

With respect to this clonotype: A junction boundary mismatches the germline segment, possibly from a read error. V gene TRBV25-1 combines with J gene TRBJ2-1; 16 bases are a match to TRBD2. Germline loops: CDR1 MGHDK, CDR2 SYGVNS. The CDR3 is 17 amino acids. Here the CDR3 reads CATSGGTSGGAYNEQFF. The CDR3 nucleotides are TGTGCCACCAGTGGCGGGACTAGCGGGGGGGCCTATAATGAGCAGTTCTTC.

This clonotype was counted only a few times. The CDR3 end shows no conserved phenylalanine or tryptophan, and so a read error is likely. The chain has TRBV29-1 and TRBJ2-7, with TRBD1 matching over 7 bases. CDR1 is SQVTM and CDR2 is ANQGSEA in the germline V gene. The length of the CDR3 is 12 residues. The junction had 0 bases not matched to a gene; V was cut back by 4 bases and J by 0 bases. In DNA form, the CDR3 reads TGCAGCGTTGGGACAGGCTCCTACGAGCAGTACCTC. It is translated as CSVGTGSYEQYL.

Only a few counts were recorded for this clonotype. The rearrangement uses TRBV24-1 and TRBJ2-5; D unresolved. The CDR3 runs 12 residues. The V end lost 3 bases, the J end lost 7 bases, and 8 bases lay between the germline ends. Germline V gene data show CDR1 as KGHDR and CDR2 as SFDVKD. The CDR3: CATSDPGGTQYF. CDR3 coding DNA: TGTGCCACCAGTGATCCCGGTGGGACCCAGTACTTC.

The rearrangement uses TRBV6-1 and TRBJ1-3, with D possibly TRBD1 on 6 matching bases. Germline-derived CDR1 and CDR2 are MNHNS and SASEGT. CDR3 size: 16 residues. Trimming stripped 7 bases from V and 1 base from J, with 17 bases between. DNA of the CDR3: TGTGCCAGCAAGACGATCGGGGGGCTATCTGGAAACACCATATATTTT. Its translation: CASKTIGGLSGNTIYF.

V and J are TRBV20-1 and TRBJ1-6; no firm D call. CDR1 DFQATT and CDR2 SNEGSKA come from the germline V gene (reference sequence). The ends were cut back, 1 base at V and 5 bases at J, with 6 bases in the middle. The length of the CDR3 is 13 residues. CDR3 loop: CSARGTDNSPLHF. For the CDR3, the DNA is TGCAGTGCTAGAGGGACGGATAATTCACCCCTCCACTTT.

J is TRBJ2-3 and V is TRBV4-1, with 14 nucleotides matching TRBD2. The junction had 5 bases not matched to a gene; V was cut back by 6 bases and J by 0 bases. The CDR3 covers 17 residues. CDR1 and CDR2 from the germline V gene are MGHRA and YSYEKL. The CDR3 protein is CASSGLAGGTSTDTQYF. DNA for the CDR3: TGCGCCAGCAGTGGACTAGCGGGGGGAACTAGCACAGATACGCAGTATTTT.